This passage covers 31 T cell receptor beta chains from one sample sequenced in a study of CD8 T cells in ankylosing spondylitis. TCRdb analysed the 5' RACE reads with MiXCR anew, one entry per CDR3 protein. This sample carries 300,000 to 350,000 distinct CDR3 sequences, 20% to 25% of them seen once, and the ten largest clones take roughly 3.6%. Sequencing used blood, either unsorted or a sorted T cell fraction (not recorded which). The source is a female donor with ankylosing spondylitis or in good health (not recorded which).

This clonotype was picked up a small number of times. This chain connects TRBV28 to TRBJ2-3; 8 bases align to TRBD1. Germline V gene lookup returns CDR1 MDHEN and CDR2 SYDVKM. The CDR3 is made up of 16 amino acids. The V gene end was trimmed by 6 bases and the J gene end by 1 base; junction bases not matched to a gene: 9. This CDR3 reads CASRPQGVFRTDTQYF. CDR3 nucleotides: TGTGCCAGCAGGCCACAGGGGGTCTTTCGCACAGATACGCAGTATTTT.

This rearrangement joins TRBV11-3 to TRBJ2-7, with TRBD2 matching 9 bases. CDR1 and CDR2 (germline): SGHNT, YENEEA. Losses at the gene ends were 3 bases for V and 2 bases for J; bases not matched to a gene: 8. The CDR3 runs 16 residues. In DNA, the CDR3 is TGTGCCAGCAGCTTCCAGACTAGCGGACTTGCCTACGAGCAGTACTTC. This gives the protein CASSFQTSGLAYEQYF.

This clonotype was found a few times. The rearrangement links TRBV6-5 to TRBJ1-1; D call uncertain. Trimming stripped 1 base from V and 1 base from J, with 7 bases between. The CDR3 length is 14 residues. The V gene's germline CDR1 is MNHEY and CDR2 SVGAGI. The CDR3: CASSYYRRNTEAFF. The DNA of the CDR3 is TGTGCCAGCAGTTACTACCGACGGAACACTGAAGCTTTCTTT.

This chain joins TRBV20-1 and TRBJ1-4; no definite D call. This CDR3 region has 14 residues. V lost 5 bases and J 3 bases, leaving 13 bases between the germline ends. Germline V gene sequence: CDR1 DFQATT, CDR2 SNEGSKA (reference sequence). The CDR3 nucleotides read TGCAGTGCTGCCCTCTCGGCAGCTAATGAAAAACTGTTTTTT. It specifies CSAALSAANEKLFF.

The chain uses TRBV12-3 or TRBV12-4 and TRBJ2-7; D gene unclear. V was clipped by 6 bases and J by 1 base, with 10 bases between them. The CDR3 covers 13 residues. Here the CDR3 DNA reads TGTGCCAGCAGGCCGGGCCCATCCTACGAGCAGTACTTC. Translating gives CASRPGPSYEQYF.

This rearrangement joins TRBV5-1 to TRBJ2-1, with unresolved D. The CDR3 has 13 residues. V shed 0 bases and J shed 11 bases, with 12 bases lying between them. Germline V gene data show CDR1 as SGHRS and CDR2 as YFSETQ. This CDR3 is CASSLERGLQQFF. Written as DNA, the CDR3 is TGCGCCAGCAGCTTGGAAAGAGGTTTACAGCAGTTCTTC.

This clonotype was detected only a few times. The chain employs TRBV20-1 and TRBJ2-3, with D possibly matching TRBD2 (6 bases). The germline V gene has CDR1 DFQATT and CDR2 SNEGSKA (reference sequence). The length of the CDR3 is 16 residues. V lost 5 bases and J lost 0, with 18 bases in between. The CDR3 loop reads CSAPSLEGFSTDTQYF. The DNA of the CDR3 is TGCAGTGCTCCGAGCTTGGAGGGCTTTAGCACAGATACGCAGTATTTT.

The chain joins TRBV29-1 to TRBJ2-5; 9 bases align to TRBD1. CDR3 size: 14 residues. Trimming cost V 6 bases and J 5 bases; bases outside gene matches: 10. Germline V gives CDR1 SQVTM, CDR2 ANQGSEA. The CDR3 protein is CSVDPGQGEETQYF. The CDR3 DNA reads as TGCAGCGTGGACCCGGGACAGGGCGAGGAGACCCAGTACTTC.

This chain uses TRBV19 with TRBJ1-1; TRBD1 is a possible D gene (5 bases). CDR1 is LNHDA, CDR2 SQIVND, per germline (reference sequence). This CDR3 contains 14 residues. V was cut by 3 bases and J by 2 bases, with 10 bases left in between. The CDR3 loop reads CASSISRVNTEAFF. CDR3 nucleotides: TGTGCCAGTAGTATTTCCAGGGTCAACACTGAAGCTTTCTTT.

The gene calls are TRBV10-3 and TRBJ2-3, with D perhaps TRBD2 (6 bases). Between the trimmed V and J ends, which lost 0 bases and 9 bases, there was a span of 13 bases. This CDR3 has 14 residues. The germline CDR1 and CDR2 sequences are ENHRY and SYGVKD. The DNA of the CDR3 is TGTGCCATCAGTGAGTCGAGCGGGCGAACCACGCAGTATTTT. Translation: CAISESSGRTTQYF.

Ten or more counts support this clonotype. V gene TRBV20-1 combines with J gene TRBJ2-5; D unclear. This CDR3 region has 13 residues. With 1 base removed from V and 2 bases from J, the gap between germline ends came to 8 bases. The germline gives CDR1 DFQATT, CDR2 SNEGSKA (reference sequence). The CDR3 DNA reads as TGCAGTGCTAGAGTAGTGATACAAGAGACCCAGTACTTC. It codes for CSARVVIQETQYF.

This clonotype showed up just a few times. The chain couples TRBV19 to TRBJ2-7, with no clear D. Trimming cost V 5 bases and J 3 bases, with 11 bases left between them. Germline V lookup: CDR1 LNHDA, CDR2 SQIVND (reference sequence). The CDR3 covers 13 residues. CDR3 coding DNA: TGTGCCAGTAGTCCTACACAGAACTACGAGCAGTACTTC. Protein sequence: CASSPTQNYEQYF.

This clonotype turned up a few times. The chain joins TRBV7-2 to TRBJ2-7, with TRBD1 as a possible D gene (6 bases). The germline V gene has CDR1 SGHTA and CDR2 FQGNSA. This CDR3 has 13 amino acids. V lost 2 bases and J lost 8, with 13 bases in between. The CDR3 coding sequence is TGTGCCAGCAGCTTATTGCAGGGGCAGCAGCAGTACTTC. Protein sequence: CASSLLQGQQQYF.

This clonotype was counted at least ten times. The CDR3, as DNA: TGCAGCGTTGATGGGACAGGGGGCGACTATGGCTACACCTTC. It encodes CSVDGTGGDYGYTF. The gene calls are TRBV29-1 and TRBJ1-2; 12 bases map to TRBD1. Germline V gives CDR1 SQVTM, CDR2 ANQGSEA. Losses at the gene ends were 3 bases for V and 3 bases for J; bases not matched to a gene: 2. This CDR3 comprises 14 residues. The variable domain in full, with the rest retrieved from reference TRBV29-1 and TRBJ1-2, is SAVISQKPSRDICQRGTSLTIQCQVDSQVTMMFWYRQQPGQSLTLIATANQGSEATYESGFVIDKFPISRPNLTFSTLTVSNMSPEDSSIYLCSVDGTGGDYGYTFGSGTRLTVV.

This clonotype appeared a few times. Written as DNA, the CDR3 is TGTGCCAGCAGCATGAGTCGTCTCGAGCAGTACTTC. It yields the protein CASSMSRLEQYF. V is TRBV6-2 or TRBV6-3 and J is TRBJ2-7; D gene uncertain. The germline CDR1 and CDR2 sequences are MNHEY and SVGEGT. V was shortened by 6 bases and J by 6 bases, with 12 bases between the two germline ends. The CDR3 sequence is 12 residues long.

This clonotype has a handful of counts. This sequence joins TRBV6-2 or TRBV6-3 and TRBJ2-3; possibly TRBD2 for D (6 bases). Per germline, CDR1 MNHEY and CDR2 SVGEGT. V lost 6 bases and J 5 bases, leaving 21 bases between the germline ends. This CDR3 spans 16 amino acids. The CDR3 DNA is TGTGCCAGCAGCCCCCACCGACTAGTCGATGGAGATACGCAGTATTTT. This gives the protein CASSPHRLVDGDTQYF.

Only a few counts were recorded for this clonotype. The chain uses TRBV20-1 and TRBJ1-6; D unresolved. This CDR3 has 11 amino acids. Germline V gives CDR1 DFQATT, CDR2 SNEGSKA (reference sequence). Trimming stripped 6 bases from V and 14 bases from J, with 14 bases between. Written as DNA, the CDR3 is TGCAGTGCCCCCTGGGGAAGGACCCTCCACTTT. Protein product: CSAPWGRTLHF.

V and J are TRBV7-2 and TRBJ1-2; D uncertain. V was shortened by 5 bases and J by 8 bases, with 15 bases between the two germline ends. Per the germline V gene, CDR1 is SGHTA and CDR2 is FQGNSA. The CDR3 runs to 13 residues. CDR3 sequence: CASSRPTIGGYTF. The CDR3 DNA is TGTGCCAGCAGCCGCCCAACTATAGGCGGCTACACCTTC. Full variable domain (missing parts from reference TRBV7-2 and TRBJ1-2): GAGVSQSPSNKVTEKGKDVELRCDPISGHTALYWYRQSLGQGLEFLIYFQGNSAPDKSGLPSDRFSAERTGGSVSTLTIQRTQQEDSAVYLCASSRPTIGGYTFGSGTRLTVV.

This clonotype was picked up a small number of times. The CDR3 region is CASSLRPGMITEAFF. CDR3 in DNA: TGTGCCAGCAGCTTAAGGCCAGGGATGATCACTGAAGCTTTCTTT. J is TRBJ1-1 and V is TRBV7-2; maybe TRBD1 (5 bases). The CDR3 loop spans 15 amino acids. V lost 2 bases to trimming and J lost 4 bases, with 14 bases between them. Per germline, CDR1 SGHTA and CDR2 FQGNSA.

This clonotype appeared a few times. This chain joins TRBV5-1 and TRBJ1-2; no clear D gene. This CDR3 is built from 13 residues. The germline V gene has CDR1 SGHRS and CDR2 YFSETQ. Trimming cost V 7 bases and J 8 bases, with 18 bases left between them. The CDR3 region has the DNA TGCGCCAGCCGACCTTTGCAGGAAGGAGGCTACACCTTC. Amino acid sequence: CASRPLQEGGYTF.

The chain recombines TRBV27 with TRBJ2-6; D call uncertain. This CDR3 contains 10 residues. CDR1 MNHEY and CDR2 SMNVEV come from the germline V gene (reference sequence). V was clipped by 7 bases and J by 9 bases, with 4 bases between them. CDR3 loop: CASNINVLTF. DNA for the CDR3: TGTGCCAGCAACATCAACGTCCTGACTTTC.

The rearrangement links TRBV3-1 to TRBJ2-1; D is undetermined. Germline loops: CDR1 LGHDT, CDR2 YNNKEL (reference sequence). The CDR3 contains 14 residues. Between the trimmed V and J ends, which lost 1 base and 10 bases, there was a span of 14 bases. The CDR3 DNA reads TGTGCCAGCAGCCAAGGTCGAGCAACGCGGGAGCAGTTCTTC. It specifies CASSQGRATREQFF.

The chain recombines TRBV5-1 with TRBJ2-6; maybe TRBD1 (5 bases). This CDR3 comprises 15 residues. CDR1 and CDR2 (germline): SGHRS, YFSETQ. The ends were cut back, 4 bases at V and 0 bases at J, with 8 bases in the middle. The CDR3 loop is CASSVRVSGANVLTF. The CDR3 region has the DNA TGCGCCAGCAGCGTCAGGGTCTCTGGGGCCAACGTCCTGACTTTC.

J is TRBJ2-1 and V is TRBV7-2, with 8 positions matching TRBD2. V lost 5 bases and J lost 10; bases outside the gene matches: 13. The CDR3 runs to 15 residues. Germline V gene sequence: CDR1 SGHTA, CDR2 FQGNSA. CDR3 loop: CASSPPGLGVGEQFF. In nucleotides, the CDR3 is TGTGCCAGCAGCCCCCCGGGACTAGGGGTCGGGGAGCAGTTCTTC.

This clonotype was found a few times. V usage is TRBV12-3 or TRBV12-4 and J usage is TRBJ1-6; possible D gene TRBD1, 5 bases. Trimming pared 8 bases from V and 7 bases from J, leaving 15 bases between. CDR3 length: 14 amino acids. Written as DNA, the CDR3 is TGTGCCAGCTGGGAGTCGGGACGCAATTCACCCCTCCACTTT. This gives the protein CASWESGRNSPLHF.

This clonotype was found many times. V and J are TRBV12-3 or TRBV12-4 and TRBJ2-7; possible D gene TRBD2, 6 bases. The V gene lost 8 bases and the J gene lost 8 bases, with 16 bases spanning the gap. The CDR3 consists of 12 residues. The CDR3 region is CASSPGGVQQYF. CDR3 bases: TGTGCCAGCTCACCCGGCGGGGTACAGCAGTACTTC.

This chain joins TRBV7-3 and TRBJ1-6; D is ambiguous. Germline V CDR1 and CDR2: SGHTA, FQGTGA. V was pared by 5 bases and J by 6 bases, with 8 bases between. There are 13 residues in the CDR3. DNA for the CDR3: TGTGCCAGCAGCGCCATGCGTAATTCACCCCTCCACTTT. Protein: CASSAMRNSPLHF.

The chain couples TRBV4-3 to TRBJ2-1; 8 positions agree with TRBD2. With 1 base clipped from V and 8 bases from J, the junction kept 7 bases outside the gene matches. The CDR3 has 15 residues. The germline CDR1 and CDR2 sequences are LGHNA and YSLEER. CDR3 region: CASSQVGRATDEQFF. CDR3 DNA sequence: TGCGCCAGCAGCCAAGTCGGGAGGGCCACAGATGAGCAGTTCTTC.

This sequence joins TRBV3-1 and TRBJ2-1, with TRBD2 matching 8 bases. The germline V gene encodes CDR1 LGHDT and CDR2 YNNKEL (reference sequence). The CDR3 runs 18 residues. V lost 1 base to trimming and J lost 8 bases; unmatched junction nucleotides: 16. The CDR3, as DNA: TGTGCCAGCAGCCAAGGGCTACGCGGGAGGCCGCGGCTACATGAGCAGTTCTTC. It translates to CASSQGLRGRPRLHEQFF.

The chain's CDR3 is CASSQDLAGWDTQYF. Here the CDR3 DNA reads TGCGCCAGCAGCCAAGACCTAGCGGGATGGGATACGCAGTATTTT. The chain is built from TRBV4-3 and TRBJ2-3, with TRBD2 identical over 9 bases. After removal of 0 bases from V and 6 bases from J, the junction contained 4 bases not matched to a gene. The V gene's germline CDR1 is LGHNA and CDR2 YSLEER. The CDR3 has 15 residues.

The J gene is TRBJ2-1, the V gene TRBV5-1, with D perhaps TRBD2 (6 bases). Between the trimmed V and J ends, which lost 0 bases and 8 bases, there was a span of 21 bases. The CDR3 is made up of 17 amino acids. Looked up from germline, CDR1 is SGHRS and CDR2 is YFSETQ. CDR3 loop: CASSLGGSGLWVYEQFF. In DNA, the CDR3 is TGCGCCAGCAGCTTGGGGGGTTCGGGACTGTGGGTCTATGAGCAGTTCTTC.